The 10 T cell receptor beta chains below were found in one sample sequenced in a study. TCRdb re-analysed the RT-PCR reads in MiXCR, keeping a single row per CDR3 protein. This sample has about 680,000 distinct CDR3 sequences, with about 14% found just once. The sample taken for sequencing was memory CD4+ T cells from blood. All receptors come from a female donor in good health, serving as a healthy control.

The chain combines TRBV4-3 with TRBJ2-6, with D tentatively TRBD2 (5 bases). CDR1 and CDR2 from the germline V gene are LGHNA and YSLEER. The CDR3 loop spans 13 amino acids. The V end was cut by 3 bases, the J end by 7 bases, with 7 bases between. Here the CDR3 reads CASSQRAANVLTF. In DNA form, the CDR3 reads TGCGCCAGCAGCCAGCGGGCCGCCAACGTCCTGACTTTC.

This clonotype was found many times. The rearrangement links TRBV29-1 to TRBJ1-1, with D possibly matching TRBD1 (5 bases). Trimming left V 4 bases short and J 3 bases short, with 12 bases between. This CDR3 contains 13 residues. Germline V gene sequence: CDR1 SQVTM, CDR2 ANQGSEA. CDR3 protein: CSVVGGWDTEAFF. CDR3 in DNA: TGCAGCGTTGTCGGGGGATGGGACACTGAAGCTTTCTTT. Combining the CDR3 with reference TRBV29-1 and TRBJ1-1 gives the whole variable domain SAVISQKPSRDICQRGTSLTIQCQVDSQVTMMFWYRQQPGQSLTLIATANQGSEATYESGFVIDKFPISRPNLTFSTLTVSNMSPEDSSIYLCSVVGGWDTEAFFGQGTRLTVV.

This clonotype was detected a few times. J is TRBJ2-5 and V is TRBV4-1, with TRBD1 matching 7 bases. The J segment lost 7 bases and the V segment lost 4 bases, leaving 9 bases of the junction unmatched. The length of the CDR3 is 14 residues. Per the germline V gene, CDR1 is MGHRA and CDR2 is YSYEKL. CDR3 sequence: CASSPRSPGGTQYF. The CDR3, as DNA: TGCGCCAGCAGCCCCCGGAGTCCAGGGGGGACCCAGTACTTC.

CDR3 coding DNA: TGTGCCAGCAGCCAAGTGCTCAGGGCTGGAAACACCATATATTTT. Protein sequence: CASSQVLRAGNTIYF. The gene calls are TRBV3-1 and TRBJ1-3; a possible D gene is TRBD1 (5 bases). Germline V gives CDR1 LGHDT, CDR2 YNNKEL (reference sequence). This CDR3 is built from 15 residues. V was clipped by 1 base and J by 2 bases, with 9 bases between them.

This clonotype has a handful of counts. The chain links TRBV5-1 to TRBJ2-2; maybe TRBD1 (6 bases). V shed 4 bases and J shed 4 bases, with 11 bases lying between them. The CDR3 runs to 14 residues. Germline V lookup: CDR1 SGHRS, CDR2 YFSETQ. The chain's CDR3 is CASSATGSTGELFF. The CDR3 region has the DNA TGCGCCAGCAGCGCTACAGGGTCCACCGGGGAGCTGTTTTTT. The full variable domain, completed using reference TRBV5-1 and TRBJ2-2, is KAGVTQTPRYLIKTRGQQVTLSCSPISGHRSVSWYQQTPGQGLQFLFEYFSETQRNKGNFPGRFSGRQFSNSRSEMNVSTLELGDSALYLCASSATGSTGELFFGEGSRLTVL.

The chain is built from TRBV12-3 or TRBV12-4 and TRBJ1-1; D is unclear. The V end was cut by 0 bases, the J end by 3 bases, with 8 bases between. The CDR3 runs 14 residues. CDR3 sequence (DNA): TGTGCCAGCAGTTTAGCCAGTGGGTACACTGAAGCTTTCTTT. Translated: CASSLASGYTEAFF.

This clonotype has a count of ten or more. The V gene is TRBV29-1, the J gene TRBJ2-1, with 14 bases fitting TRBD2. V was pared by 4 bases and J by 4 bases, with 0 bases of the junction left unmatched. CDR1 is SQVTM and CDR2 is ANQGSEA in the germline V gene. The CDR3 runs 14 residues. The CDR3 DNA is TGCAGCGTTGGACTAGCGGGAGGGTACAATGAGCAGTTCTTC. It specifies CSVGLAGGYNEQFF.

The chain recombines TRBV10-3 with TRBJ2-7; 7 bases fit TRBD1. The CDR3 length is 15 residues. The germline gives CDR1 ENHRY, CDR2 SYGVKD. The ends lost 2 bases at V and 2 bases at J; junction bases unmatched: 6. The CDR3 region is CAISEPTDRTYEQYF. The CDR3 DNA sequence: TGTGCCATCAGTGAGCCAACGGACAGGACCTACGAGCAGTACTTC.

The chain joins TRBV7-3 to TRBJ2-6; the match to TRBD2 covers 16 bases. The V and J ends lost 5 bases and 3 bases, in that order; junction bases with no gene match: 10. This CDR3 spans 20 amino acids. The germline V gene has CDR1 SGHTA and CDR2 FQGTGA. The CDR3 region is CASSQDRGLAGGYGANVLTF. DNA of the CDR3: TGTGCCAGCAGCCAAGATAGGGGACTAGCGGGAGGGTATGGGGCCAACGTCCTGACTTTC.

In its sample, this clonotype was seen many times. The chain carries TRBV20-1 and TRBJ2-7; D is possibly TRBD2 (6 bases). V lost 5 bases to trimming and J lost 0 bases, with 17 bases between them. The CDR3 is 15 amino acids. CDR1 DFQATT and CDR2 SNEGSKA come from the germline V gene (reference sequence). This CDR3 is CSAPPLAYSSYEQYF. The CDR3 DNA reads TGCAGTGCTCCTCCTCTAGCGTACAGCTCCTACGAGCAGTACTTC.